This TCR beta chain was identified in a study of blood T cell repertoires in COVID-19. Study-level background: Samples taken during acute and convalescent COVID-19 were collected in the United States, Italy and Spain.

Which cohort a participant joined came from the clinical history participants gave. The recovered donors of Cohort 3 showed two negative PCRs, clearance, or symptom resolution. As processed by the authors: From reference gene primer amplification, estimates of nucleated cell counts were derived. Profiling relied on immunoSEQ multiplex PCR, and the TCRdb table lists in-frame clones only, not all of them. That table is the source of V, J and clone size, and D and trimming were worked out from the DNA. The sample records 280,000 or so clones, 75% to 90% being singletons. The germline V gene has CDR1 SGHNT and CDR2 YYREEE (reference sequence). This CDR3 has 14 amino acids. Trimming pared 3 bases from V and 0 bases from J, leaving 7 bases between.

The sample was PBMCs or T cells enriched from blood (not recorded which). The chain employs TRBV5-4 and TRBJ1-3, with no clear D. The clonotype was recovered from a woman between 50 and 59 years old who had recovered from COVID-19. The chain's CDR3 is CASSWRNSGNTIYF. DNA for the CDR3: TGTGCCAGCAGCTGGAGGAACTCTGGAAACACCATATATTTT.